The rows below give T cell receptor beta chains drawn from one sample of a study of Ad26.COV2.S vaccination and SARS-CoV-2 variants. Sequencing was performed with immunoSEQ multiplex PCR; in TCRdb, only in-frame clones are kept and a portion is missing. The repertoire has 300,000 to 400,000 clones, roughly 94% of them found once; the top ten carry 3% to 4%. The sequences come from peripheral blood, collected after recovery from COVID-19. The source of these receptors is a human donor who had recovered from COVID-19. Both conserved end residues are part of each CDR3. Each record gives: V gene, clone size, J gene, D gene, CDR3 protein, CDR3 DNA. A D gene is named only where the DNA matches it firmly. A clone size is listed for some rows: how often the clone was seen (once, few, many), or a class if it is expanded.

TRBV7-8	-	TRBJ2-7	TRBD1	CASSLGVVTGGLGSYEQYF	TGTGCCAGCAGCTTAGGGGTGGTGACAGGGGGCTTAGGCTCCTACGAGCAGTACTTC
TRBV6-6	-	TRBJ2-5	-	CASSQGLETQYF	TGTGCCAGCAGCCAGGGCTTGGAGACCCAGTACTTC
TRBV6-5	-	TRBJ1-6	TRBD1	CASSPGTANSPLHF	TGTGCCAGCAGTCCCGGGACAGCTAATTCACCCCTCCACTTT
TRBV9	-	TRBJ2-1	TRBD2	CASSVGPAGGGNEQFF	TGTGCCAGCAGCGTAGGTCCGGCGGGGGGAGGCAATGAGCAGTTCTTC
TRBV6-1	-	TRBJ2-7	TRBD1	CASSEWVRDSSYEQYF	TGTGCCAGCAGTGAATGGGTTAGGGACAGTTCCTACGAGCAGTACTTC
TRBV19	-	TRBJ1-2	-	CASSIEQGSGYTF	TGTGCCAGTAGTATTGAACAGGGTAGTGGCTACACCTTC
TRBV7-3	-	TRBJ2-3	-	CASSPSGGTDTQYF	TGTGCCAGCAGCCCCTCCGGGGGCACAGATACGCAGTATTTT
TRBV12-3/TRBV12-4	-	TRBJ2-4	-	CASLGRVNIQYF	TGTGCCAGCCTTGGCAGGGTTAACATTCAGTACTTC
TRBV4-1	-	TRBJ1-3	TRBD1	CASSLRPDRAFQIHGNTIYF	TGCGCCAGCAGCCTGCGTCCGGACAGGGCTTTTCAAATTCATGGAAACACCATATATTTT
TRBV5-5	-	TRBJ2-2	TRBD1	CASSAARTGFNTGELFF	TGTGCCAGCAGCGCGGCCCGGACAGGATTTAACACCGGGGAGCTGTTTTTT
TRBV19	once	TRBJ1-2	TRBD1	CASSGTGNYGYTF	TGTGCCAGTAGTGGGACAGGGAACTATGGCTACACCTTC
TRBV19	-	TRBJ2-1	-	CASSRGARYNEQFF	TGTGCCAGTAGTCGGGGGGCCAGGTACAATGAGCAGTTCTTC
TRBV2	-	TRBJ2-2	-	CASSEAGELFF	TGTGCCAGCAGTGAGGCAGGGGAGCTGTTTTTT
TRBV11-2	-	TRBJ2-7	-	CASSFSQGPHYEQYF	TGTGCCAGCAGCTTCAGTCAGGGGCCCCACTACGAGCAGTACTTC
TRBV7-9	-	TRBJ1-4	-	CASSLVGVGPAEKLFF	TGTGCCAGCAGCTTAGTCGGGGTTGGACCGGCTGAAAAACTGTTTTTT
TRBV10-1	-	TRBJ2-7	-	CASSESGTYEQYF	TGCGCCAGCAGTGAGTCCGGGACTTACGAGCAGTACTTC
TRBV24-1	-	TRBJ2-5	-	CATSPAGQGKETQYF	TGTGCCACCAGCCCGGCGGGGCAGGGGAAAGAGACCCAGTACTTC
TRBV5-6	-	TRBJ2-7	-	CASSLARVGRGALYEQYF	TGTGCCAGCAGCTTGGCCCGTGTAGGTAGGGGGGCCCTCTACGAGCAGTACTTC
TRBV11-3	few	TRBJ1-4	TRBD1	CASSPGGSNEKLFF	TGTGCCAGCAGCCCAGGGGGGAGTAATGAAAAACTGTTTTTT
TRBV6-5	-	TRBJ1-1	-	CASSSITGAEAFF	TGTGCCAGCAGTAGCATTACAGGCGCTGAAGCTTTCTTT
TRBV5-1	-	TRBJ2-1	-	CASSLRETTQANEQFF	TGCGCCAGCAGCTTGAGGGAGACAACCCAAGCCAATGAGCAGTTCTTC
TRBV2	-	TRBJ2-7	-	CATSEGRDYEQYF	TGTGCCACCTCCGAGGGCAGGGACTACGAGCAGTACTTC
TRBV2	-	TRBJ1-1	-	CASSEMGAGTEAFF	TGTGCCAGCAGTGAAATGGGGGCTGGAACTGAAGCTTTCTTT
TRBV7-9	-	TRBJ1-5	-	CASSLIGSNQPQHF	TGTGCCAGCAGCTTAATTGGGAGCAATCAGCCCCAGCATTTT
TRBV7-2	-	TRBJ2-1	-	CASSLDGGFWDEQFF	TGTGCCAGCAGCTTAGACGGGGGCTTTTGGGATGAGCAGTTCTTC
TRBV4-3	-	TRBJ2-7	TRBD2	CASSQSTSVSYEQYF	TGCGCCAGCAGCCAGAGTACTAGCGTCTCGTACGAGCAGTACTTC
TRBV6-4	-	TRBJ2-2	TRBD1	CASSDRENTGELFF	TGTGCCAGCAGCGACAGGGAGAACACCGGGGAGCTGTTTTTT
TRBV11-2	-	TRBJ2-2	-	CASRLPGAVSGELFF	TGTGCCAGCAGACTACCAGGGGCGGTGTCCGGGGAGCTGTTTTTT
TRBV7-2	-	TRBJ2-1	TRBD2	CASSFSGGAGYEQFF	TGTGCCAGCAGCTTCAGCGGGGGGGCAGGTTATGAGCAGTTCTTC
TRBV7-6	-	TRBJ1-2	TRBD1	CASSYRGNYGYTF	TGTGCCAGCAGTTACAGGGGAAACTATGGCTACACCTTC
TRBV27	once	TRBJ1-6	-	CASSLAEYNSPLHF	TGTGCCAGCAGTTTGGCAGAGTATAATTCACCCCTCCACTTT
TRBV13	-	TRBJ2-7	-	CASSSTDDKGAYEQYF	TGTGCCAGCAGCTCTACAGATGACAAGGGGGCCTACGAGCAGTACTTC
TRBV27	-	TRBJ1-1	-	CASRGRGLGNTEAFF	TGTGCCAGCAGGGGACGGGGGCTCGGGAACACTGAAGCTTTCTTT
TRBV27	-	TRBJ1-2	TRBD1	CASSKRTGGESGYGYTF	TGTGCCAGCAGCAAACGGACAGGGGGTGAATCCGGCTATGGCTACACCTTC
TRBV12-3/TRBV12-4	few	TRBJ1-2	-	CASSQDTVYGYTF	TGTGCCAGCAGTCAAGACACGGTCTATGGCTACACCTTC
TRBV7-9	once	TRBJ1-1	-	CASSLVGGSTEAFF	TGTGCCAGCAGCTTAGTAGGGGGGAGCACTGAAGCTTTCTTT
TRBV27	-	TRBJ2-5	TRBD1	CASSFLGQGALGETQYF	TGTGCCAGCAGTTTCCTCGGACAGGGGGCGCTCGGGGAGACCCAGTACTTC
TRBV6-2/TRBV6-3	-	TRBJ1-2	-	CASSKREQGADGYTF	TGTGCCAGCAGTAAAAGAGAACAGGGCGCGGATGGCTACACCTTC
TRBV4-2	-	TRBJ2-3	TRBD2	CASSPYIAGSSTDTQYF	TGTGCCAGCAGCCCGTATATAGCGGGATCTAGCACAGATACGCAGTATTTT
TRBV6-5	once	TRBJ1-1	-	CASSYSFGVAFF	TGTGCCAGCAGTTACTCTTTTGGGGTGGCTTTCTTT
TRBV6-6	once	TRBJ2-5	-	CASSYPQSGNQETQYF	TGTGCCAGCAGTTACCCCCAGTCGGGTAACCAAGAGACCCAGTACTTC